The rows below give T cell receptor beta chains drawn from one sample of a study of cytomegalovirus exposure and HLA in healthy donors. Here immunoSEQ multiplex PCR was the method, and the copy in TCRdb shows in-frame clones only, minus some. Among roughly 50,000 clones, 89% were seen once, and the ten largest hold 7.5% to 10%. What was sequenced was PBMCs. The receptor set was obtained from a woman aged 18-29 years in good health and CMV-seropositive. CDR3s include the opening cysteine and the closing phenylalanine or tryptophan. D genes are given only for firm matches. Part of the rows lack a size; the others show once, few, many or a class for expanded clones.

V gene: TRBV6-4; clone size: NA; J gene: TRBJ2-5; D gene: TRBD2; CDR3 DNA: TGTGCCAGCAGCCCACTAGCGGGGGGCCAAGAGACCCAGTACTTC; CDR3 protein: CASSPLAGGQETQYF
V gene: TRBV7-6; clone size: NA; J gene: TRBJ1-3; D gene: NA; CDR3 DNA: TGTGCCAGCAGCTTAGCTGGGGGAGGGTCTGGAAACACCATATATTTT; CDR3 protein: CASSLAGGGSGNTIYF
V gene: TRBV28; clone size: NA; J gene: TRBJ1-5; D gene: NA; CDR3 DNA: TGTGCCAGCAGAAACCGGGGGGGAAGCAATCAGCCCCAGCATTTT; CDR3 protein: CASRNRGGSNQPQHF
V gene: TRBV5-4; clone size: NA; J gene: TRBJ2-1; D gene: TRBD2; CDR3 DNA: TGTGCCAGCACACGAAAAGCGGGGGGGGCATACAATGAGCAGTTCTTC; CDR3 protein: CASTRKAGGAYNEQFF
V gene: TRBV6-1; clone size: NA; J gene: TRBJ1-2; D gene: TRBD1; CDR3 DNA: TGTGCCCTCGGACAGGGGGCTTGGTATGGCTACACCTTC; CDR3 protein: CALGQGAWYGYTF
V gene: TRBV5-4; clone size: NA; J gene: TRBJ2-2; D gene: NA; CDR3 DNA: TGTGCCAGCAGCTTGGGCAGGGTGACGAACACCGGGGAGCTGTTTTTT; CDR3 protein: CASSLGRVTNTGELFF
V gene: TRBV29-1; clone size: few; J gene: TRBJ2-6; D gene: TRBD1; CDR3 DNA: TGCAGCGTTGATTCCAACAGGGGAAGCTCTGGGGCCAACGTCCTGACTTTC; CDR3 protein: CSVDSNRGSSGANVLTF
V gene: TRBV15; clone size: NA; J gene: TRBJ2-5; D gene: NA; CDR3 DNA: TGTGCCACCAGCAGAGATCTCGGACAGCAAGAGACCCAGTACTTC; CDR3 protein: CATSRDLGQQETQYF
V gene: TRBV7-2; clone size: NA; J gene: TRBJ2-3; D gene: TRBD1; CDR3 DNA: TGTGCCAGCAGGTTAAGACAGGGAGCAGATACGCAGTATTTT; CDR3 protein: CASRLRQGADTQYF
V gene: TRBV21-1; clone size: NA; J gene: TRBJ2-5; D gene: NA; CDR3 DNA: TGTGCCAGTAGGGGCTTAGCGGGGGTGGTTTATTTTGCTGAGACCCAGTACTTC; CDR3 protein: CASRGLAGVVYFAETQYF
V gene: TRBV5-1; clone size: few; J gene: TRBJ1-5; D gene: TRBD1; CDR3 DNA: TGCGCCAGCAGCTTGGATACAGGGGATTTCCAGCCCCAGCATTTT; CDR3 protein: CASSLDTGDFQPQHF
V gene: TRBV5-4; clone size: NA; J gene: TRBJ1-2; D gene: TRBD1; CDR3 DNA: TGTGCCAGCAGCCAAACCCCTGGACAGGGGCTCTCCTTC; CDR3 protein: CASSQTPGQGLSF